This TCR beta chain was identified in a study of post-analysis software for immune sequencing data. Unique molecular identifiers were carried by the TCR beta cDNA libraries. TCRdb used MiXCR to reprocess the PCR reads, holding one entry per CDR3 protein. The profile covers about 820,000 distinct CDR3 sequences, with around 53% appearing a single time and approximately 4.5% taken by the ten largest. Details on this clonotype: Its antigen is still unknown.

This CDR3 has 12 residues. Germline V gene data show CDR1 as DFQATT and CDR2 as SNEGSKA (reference sequence). The junction had 5 bases not matched to a gene; V was cut back by 6 bases and J by 4 bases. Whole-study findings and limits: Same-batch samples co-clustered strongly by F measure. The study found TRBV5-6, TRBV5-1 and TRBV20-1 among roughly 5 TRBV segments more frequent in patients than controls. In multiple sclerosis, normalized Chao1 diversity was significantly below that of controls.

V is TRBV20-1 and J is TRBJ1-2; 7 nucleotides align to TRBD1. Sample: blood. This sequence originates from a girl under 18 with multiple sclerosis. The CDR3 nucleotides read TGCAGTGCGTCACAGGGGTCCTATGGCTACACCTTC. Its protein is CSASQGSYGYTF.